Listed here are 21 T cell receptor beta chains from one sample, sequenced in a study of blood T cell repertoires in COVID-19. Profiling relied on immunoSEQ multiplex PCR, and the TCRdb table lists in-frame clones only, not all of them. The table includes about 200,000 clones, roughly four fifths detected once. The source material was PBMCs or T cells enriched from blood (not recorded which). Receptors were obtained from a man in his forties who had recovered from COVID-19.

The chain is built from TRBV5-1 and TRBJ2-3, with 12 bases that match TRBD2. This CDR3 region has 17 residues. Germline trimming cut 3 bases from V and 8 bases from J; bases unmatched to any gene: 13. Germline lookup yields CDR1 SGHRS and CDR2 YFSETQ. CDR3 sequence: CASSSQTSGGLLGTQYF. The DNA for the CDR3 is TGCGCCAGCAGCTCCCAGACTAGCGGGGGCCTTCTGGGTACGCAGTATTTT.

The chain employs TRBV5-4 and TRBJ1-2; TRBD1 is a possible D gene (6 bases). This CDR3 region has 16 residues. Trimming pared 0 bases from V and 1 base from J, leaving 13 bases between. The V gene's germline CDR1 is SGHNT and CDR2 YYREEE (reference sequence). The DNA for the CDR3 is TGTGCCAGCAGCTTGGTCAGGGCAGGGGATAACTATGGCTACACCTTC. This gives the protein CASSLVRAGDNYGYTF.

Regarding this clone: Other DNA sequences in the same sample also yield this CDR3. The V and J genes are TRBV18 and TRBJ2-3; 9 nucleotides line up with TRBD2. V shed 3 bases and J 1 base; nucleotides not matched to a gene: 2. The CDR3 has 15 residues. From germline, CDR1 is KGHSH and CDR2 LQKENI. The CDR3: CASSPQRGGTDTQYF. CDR3 coding DNA: TGTGCCAGCTCACCCCAGCGGGGGGGCACAGATACGCAGTATTTT. Full variable domain (missing parts from reference TRBV18 and TRBJ2-3): NAGVMQNPRHLVRRRGQEARLRCSPMKGHSHVYWYRQLPEEGLKFMVYLQKENIIDESGMPKERFSAEFPKEGPSILRIQQVVRGDSAAYFCASSPQRGGTDTQYFGPGTRLTVL.

J is TRBJ1-5 and V is TRBV29-1, with unresolved D. V was pared by 4 bases and J by 0 bases, with 10 bases between. This CDR3 is 14 amino acids long. CDR1 and CDR2 from the germline V gene are SQVTM and ANQGSEA. The CDR3 DNA follows: TGCAGCGTTGTAACGGGGAGTAGCAATCAGCCCCAGCATTTT. Translated: CSVVTGSSNQPQHF.

This clone was found once. This chain links TRBV5-4 with TRBJ1-2, with 9 nucleotides matching TRBD1. Germline CDR1 SGHNT, CDR2 YYREEE (reference sequence). Trimming took 5 bases from V and 8 from J; bases not matched to a gene: 16. The CDR3 covers 16 residues. CDR3 amino acids: CASSGERQNRGQGYTF. For the CDR3, the DNA is TGTGCCAGCAGTGGGGAGAGGCAAAACAGGGGGCAAGGCTACACCTTC.

The chain carries TRBV24-1 and TRBJ2-2; 12 nucleotides match TRBD1. Germline CDR1 reads KGHDR; CDR2 reads SFDVKD. Trimming cost V 0 bases and J 8 bases; bases outside gene matches: 9. The CDR3 covers 18 residues. The CDR3 coding sequence is TGTGCCACCAGTGATTTGCACGGGACAGGGGGCGTGATAGGGGAGCTGTTTTTT. It yields the protein CATSDLHGTGGVIGELFF.

The chain employs TRBV11-2 and TRBJ2-7; 9 bases match TRBD1. V lost 1 base, J lost 3 bases, and 7 bases stayed unmatched. The CDR3 totals 16 residues. CDR1 is SGHAT, CDR2 FQNNGV, per germline. CDR3 in amino acids: CASSLVTGTGFYEQYF. As DNA, the CDR3 is TGTGCCAGCAGCTTAGTCACCGGGACAGGGTTCTACGAGCAGTACTTC.

The chain uses TRBV5-1 and TRBJ2-2, with D possibly being TRBD1 (6 bases). This CDR3 comprises 17 residues. CDR1 is SGHRS and CDR2 is YFSETQ in the germline V gene. The V end was cut by 0 bases, the J end by 0 bases, with 12 bases between. In DNA form, the CDR3 reads TGCGCCAGCAGCTTGGTATACGACAGGACGAACACCGGGGAGCTGTTTTTT. Residues: CASSLVYDRTNTGELFF.

The chain links TRBV19 to TRBJ1-5; D may be TRBD1 (6 bases). The V and J ends lost 7 bases and 0 bases respectively, with 19 bases between them. The germline CDR1 and CDR2 sequences are LNHDA and SQIVND (reference sequence). This CDR3 has 17 amino acids. Here the CDR3 DNA reads TGTGCCAGTACCTTAACGGGGGGCGGGTATAGCAATCAGCCCCAGCATTTT. It translates to CASTLTGGGYSNQPQHF.

The rearrangement joins TRBV4-3 to TRBJ2-1, with a possible D match to TRBD1 (5 bases). This CDR3 comprises 13 residues. Germline assignment: CDR1 LGHNA and CDR2 YSLEER. V lost 1 base and J 7 bases, leaving 8 bases between the germline ends. CDR3 sequence reads: CASSQGRQNEQFF. For the CDR3, the DNA is TGCGCCAGCAGCCAAGGGCGACAGAATGAGCAGTTCTTC.

This clone was counted once. The J gene is TRBJ1-4, the V gene TRBV5-6, with 9 bases identical to TRBD1. Germline V CDR1 and CDR2: SGHDT, YYEEEE. J gave up 7 bases and V 3 bases, and 7 bases lay outside the gene matches. The CDR3 has 15 residues. The CDR3 spells CASSSTDRGSEKLFF. The CDR3 region has the DNA TGTGCCAGCAGCTCAACCGACAGGGGGAGTGAAAAACTGTTTTTT.

The rearrangement joins TRBV27 to TRBJ2-3; possible D gene TRBD1, 5 bases. The CDR3 runs to 15 residues. The ends were cut back, 6 bases at V and 0 bases at J, with 13 bases in the middle. Germline V gene data show CDR1 as MNHEY and CDR2 as SMNVEV (reference sequence). The CDR3 DNA reads as TGTGCCAGCAGAAGACAGTTCCCTAGCACAGATACGCAGTATTTT. Translation: CASRRQFPSTDTQYF.

V is TRBV7-9 and J is TRBJ1-1; D perhaps matches TRBD1 (5 bases). Trimming removed 5 bases at V and 7 bases at J, with 14 bases between. Germline V gene sequence: CDR1 SEHNR, CDR2 FQNEAQ (reference sequence). The CDR3 is 13 amino acids. The CDR3 spells CASSLSSGGEAFF. DNA for the CDR3: TGTGCCAGCAGCCTATCGTCGGGGGGTGAAGCTTTCTTT.

The chain joins TRBV18 to TRBJ2-6; 7 nucleotides agree with TRBD1. This CDR3 comprises 19 residues. J was trimmed by 1 base and V by 6 bases; bases with no gene match: 15. CDR1 is KGHSH and CDR2 is LQKENI in the germline V gene. The CDR3 DNA follows: TGTGCCAGCTCCCCCTTAGCGAGCGGACAGGTGTCTGGGGCCAACGTCCTGACTTTC. Translation gives CASSPLASGQVSGANVLTF.

The chain uses TRBV2 and TRBJ1-2, with TRBD1 matching over 10 bases. Per germline, CDR1 SNHLY and CDR2 FYNNEI. V lost 10 bases, J lost 8 bases, and 16 bases stayed unmatched. The CDR3 totals 15 residues. DNA of the CDR3: TGTGCCAACCGATTAACGGGACAGGGGATAAGAGGCTACACCTTC. Amino acids: CANRLTGQGIRGYTF.

V and J are TRBV3-1 (or the pseudogene TRBV3-2) and TRBJ1-2, with D maybe TRBD1 (6 bases). Germline-derived CDR1 and CDR2 are LGHDT and YNNKEL (reference sequence). V was clipped by 4 bases and J by 2 bases, with 14 bases between them. This CDR3 has 15 amino acids. CDR3 in DNA: TGTGCCAGCAGCCCGGCGGTCCAGGGGAACTATGGCTACACCTTC. Encoded protein: CASSPAVQGNYGYTF.

This chain joins TRBV7-3 and TRBJ2-2; D is undetermined. Germline V gene lookup returns CDR1 SGHTA and CDR2 FQGTGA. V lost 6 bases and J 0 bases, leaving 14 bases between the germline ends. This CDR3 contains 16 residues. CDR3 DNA sequence: TGTGCCAGCAGTCCTGTATCACATGCGAACACCGGGGAGCTGTTTTTT. It is translated as CASSPVSHANTGELFF.

The chain has TRBV7-9 and TRBJ1-2; 7 nucleotides line up with TRBD1. This CDR3 has 16 amino acids. The junction had 9 bases not matched to a gene; V was cut back by 1 base and J by 4 bases. Germline loops: CDR1 SEHNR, CDR2 FQNEAQ (reference sequence). The CDR3 sequence: CASSLETGVFSYGYTF. The CDR3 DNA follows: TGTGCCAGCAGCTTAGAAACAGGGGTATTTAGCTATGGCTACACCTTC.

The chain is built from TRBV7-6 and TRBJ2-2; TRBD2 matches 7 bases. V dropped 5 bases and J dropped 5; count of bases not matched to a gene: 14. This CDR3 region has 17 residues. From germline, CDR1 is SGHVS and CDR2 FNYEAQ. The chain's CDR3 is CASSPGPGLGVTGELFF. In DNA, the CDR3 is TGTGCCAGCAGCCCCGGCCCTGGACTAGGGGTTACCGGGGAGCTGTTTTTT.

V and J are TRBV28 and TRBJ1-1, with D possibly being TRBD1 (6 bases). This CDR3 has 15 residues. CDR1 is MDHEN, CDR2 SYDVKM, per germline. V was cut by 5 bases and J by 1 base, with 14 bases left in between. CDR3 DNA sequence: TGTGCCAGCAGTCCCCACAGGGTATGGAACACTGAAGCTTTCTTT. Translated, it gives CASSPHRVWNTEAFF.

The chain has TRBV6-5 and TRBJ2-1; TRBD2 agrees at 11 bases. The CDR3 runs 15 residues. Germline loops: CDR1 MNHEY, CDR2 SVGAGI. Germline trimming cut 6 bases from V and 5 bases from J; bases unmatched to any gene: 6. DNA for the CDR3: TGTGCCAGCAGGTTAGCGGGGGGGAGAAACAATGAGCAGTTCTTC. Its translation is CASRLAGGRNNEQFF.